The rows below give T cell receptor beta chains drawn from one sample of a study of identical twins. TCRdb reprocessed the 5' RACE reads via MiXCR and lists one record per CDR3 protein. The sample holds more than 1.5 million distinct CDR3 sequences, about 31% seen once. The sequenced sample was cord blood. The source is a newborn girl in good health. CDR3s include the opening cysteine and the closing phenylalanine or tryptophan. The D gene is left open where the match is weak. The size of a clone is reported for some rows only, either as once, few or many, or as a class for expanded clones.

CDR3aa	CDR3nt	v_gene	j_gene	d_gene	abundance
CASSLVFSGEETQYF	TGTGCCAGCAGCTTAGTGTTCTCAGGGGAAGAGACCCAGTACTTC	TRBV11-2	TRBJ2-5	.	many
CSANRGAVAKNIQYF	TGCAGTGCTAATCGGGGGGCGGTAGCCAAAAACATTCAGTACTTC	TRBV20-1	TRBJ2-4	.	few
CASSQIWNRSGEAFF	TGCGCCAGCAGCCAAATCTGGAATAGAAGTGGGGAAGCTTTCTTT	TRBV4-1	TRBJ1-1	.	.
CASRRLMGSEDNQPQHF	TGTGCCAGCAGACGCCTAATGGGCAGCGAAGACAATCAGCCCCAGCATTTT	TRBV6-6	TRBJ1-5	.	few
CASRSFPRTAKNIQYF	TGTGCCAGCAGATCCTTCCCCCGGACAGCCAAAAACATTCAGTACTTC	TRBV6-1	TRBJ2-4	.	.
CASSYKRNGQPQHF	TGTGCCAGCAGTTACAAGAGAAACGGTCAGCCCCAGCATTTT	TRBV6-2/TRBV6-3	TRBJ1-5	.	few
CASSLARPGELFF	TGCGCCAGCAGCTTGGCTAGACCCGGGGAGCTGTTTTTT	TRBV5-1	TRBJ2-2	.	.
CASSDSSPSGRGADTQYF	TGTGCCAGCAGTGACTCGAGTCCGTCCGGCCGAGGGGCAGATACGCAGTATTTT	TRBV6-4	TRBJ2-3	.	.
CASSQPLGGSNEQFF	TGCGCCAGCAGCCAGCCCCTAGGAGGTAGTAATGAGCAGTTCTTC	TRBV4-1	TRBJ2-1	.	.
CASSQELVGGYEQYF	TGTGCCAGCAGCCAAGAATTGGTTGGCGGCTACGAGCAGTACTTC	TRBV3-1	TRBJ2-7	.	.
CASSERDNTEAFF	TGTGCCAGTAGTGAACGGGACAACACTGAAGCTTTCTTT	TRBV19	TRBJ1-1	.	few
CASSLNPATDTQYF	TGTGCCAGCAGTTTAAATCCCGCCACAGATACGCAGTATTTT	TRBV27	TRBJ2-3	.	many
CASSYGLAGGLGTDTQYF	TGCGCCAGCAGCTACGGACTAGCGGGGGGGCTAGGCACAGATACGCAGTATTTT	TRBV5-1	TRBJ2-3	TRBD2	few
CASSLPGLAGREQFF	TGTGCCAGCAGCCTCCCGGGACTAGCGGGAAGGGAGCAGTTCTTC	TRBV7-2	TRBJ2-1	TRBD2	.
CASSRSAKNIQYF	TGTGCCAGCAGTAGGAGTGCCAAAAACATTCAGTACTTC	TRBV27	TRBJ2-4	.	.
CSASVLANTGELFF	TGCAGTGCTAGCGTCCTAGCGAACACCGGGGAGCTGTTTTTT	TRBV20-1	TRBJ2-2	.	.
CASSPFSGSLSYNEQFF	TGTGCCAGCAGTCCTTTTAGCGGGAGTCTCTCCTACAATGAGCAGTTCTTC	TRBV12-3/TRBV12-4	TRBJ2-1	TRBD2	many
CASTPHMNTEAFF	TGTGCCAGCACCCCCCACATGAACACTGAAGCTTTCTTT	TRBV7-9	TRBJ1-1	.	.
CASSVELGYRDEQYF	TGTGCCAGCAGCGTAGAATTGGGGTACAGGGATGAGCAGTACTTC	TRBV9	TRBJ2-7	.	.
CATSRALAGGAEQFF	TGTGCCACCAGCAGAGCGCTAGCGGGGGGTGCTGAGCAGTTCTTC	TRBV15	TRBJ2-1	TRBD2	.
CASSATSGNYEQYF	TGTGCCAGCAGCGCGACTAGCGGGAACTACGAGCAGTACTTC	TRBV9	TRBJ2-7	TRBD2	.
CASSPQRLRYGYTF	TGTGCCAGCAGCCCTCAGCGCCTTCGTTATGGCTACACCTTC	TRBV7-9	TRBJ1-2	.	many
CASRNRGGNEQFF	TGTGCCAGCAGGAACAGGGGTGGCAATGAGCAGTTCTTC	TRBV12-3/TRBV12-4	TRBJ2-1	TRBD1	few
CSAKAGTSYEQYF	TGCAGTGCTAAGGCGGGGACCTCCTACGAGCAGTACTTC	TRBV20-1	TRBJ2-7	.	.
CSASKSRGAWKTQYF	TGCAGTGCTAGTAAGAGTCGGGGGGCCTGGAAGACCCAGTACTTC	TRBV20-1	TRBJ2-5	.	few
CASSFYGSEAFF	TGTGCCAGCAGCTTCTATGGTAGTGAAGCTTTCTTT	TRBV7-8	TRBJ1-1	.	.
CASSFRRSSPSNEQFF	TGTGCCAGCAGTTTTCGTCGGTCGTCCCCCAGCAATGAGCAGTTCTTC	TRBV12-3/TRBV12-4	TRBJ2-1	.	.
CSALTSGRRETQYF	TGCAGTGCCCTGACTAGCGGGAGACGGGAGACCCAGTACTTC	TRBV20-1	TRBJ2-5	TRBD2	.
CASSYSIWGGELFF	TGTGCCAGCAGTTACTCGATATGGGGCGGGGAGCTGTTTTTT	TRBV6-6	TRBJ2-2	.	few
CSVVRANEQFF	TGCAGCGTTGTAAGGGCCAATGAGCAGTTCTTC	TRBV29-1	TRBJ2-1	.	.
CASGLVLGDKRGNEQFF	TGTGCTAGTGGTTTGGTACTTGGGGACAAGAGGGGCAATGAGCAGTTCTTC	TRBV12-5	TRBJ2-1	.	once
CASSLERLAGGLPYEQYF	TGTGCCAGCAGCTTAGAACGACTAGCGGGAGGGCTCCCCTACGAGCAGTACTTC	TRBV11-2	TRBJ2-7	TRBD2	.
CASSQVRDAYYEQYF	TGCGCCAGCAGCCAAGTGCGGGACGCCTACTACGAGCAGTACTTC	TRBV4-1	TRBJ2-7	.	few
CASSLRRGYGNEQFF	TGTGCCAGCAGTTTAAGGCGAGGCTATGGCAATGAGCAGTTCTTC	TRBV28	TRBJ2-1	.	.
CATSRLGLSTGNTEAFF	TGTGCCACCAGCAGATTGGGTCTGTCGACGGGGAACACTGAAGCTTTCTTT	TRBV15	TRBJ1-1	.	.
CSAKKGSNTEAFF	TGCAGTGCTAAAAAGGGGTCGAACACTGAAGCTTTCTTT	TRBV20-1	TRBJ1-1	.	.
CSARRQGPTKSEKLFF	TGCAGTGCTAGGCGGCAGGGGCCTACGAAGAGCGAAAAACTGTTTTTT	TRBV20-1	TRBJ1-4	.	.
CASWMTGGGQPQHF	TGTGCCAGCTGGATGACAGGGGGGGGCCAGCCCCAGCATTTT	TRBV6-1	TRBJ1-5	TRBD1	few
CARTGPNYGYTF	TGTGCCAGGACAGGTCCTAACTATGGCTACACCTTC	TRBV19	TRBJ1-2	.	.
CSARGFRPPWDYGYTF	TGCAGTGCCAGAGGTTTTCGGCCACCATGGGACTATGGCTACACCTTC	TRBV20-1	TRBJ1-2	.	.
CSARDTGQRQPQHF	TGCAGTGCTAGAGACACAGGGCAGCGCCAGCCCCAGCATTTT	TRBV20-1	TRBJ1-5	.	.
CASSLAGSSGRHGETQYF	TGTGCCAGCAGCTTAGCGGGGTCGAGCGGGAGGCACGGGGAGACCCAGTACTTC	TRBV7-2	TRBJ2-5	TRBD2	.
CSVDRRRKPKKLFF	TGCAGCGTTGACCGCAGGCGGAAGCCTAAAAAACTGTTTTTT	TRBV29-1	TRBJ1-4	.	few
CASSLVGSAYNEQYF	TGTGCCAGCAGCTTAGTTGGTAGCGCCTACAATGAGCAGTACTTC	TRBV7-2	TRBJ2-4	.	.
CATSRGTSGSTDTQYF	TGTGCCACCAGCAGAGGGACTAGCGGGAGCACAGATACGCAGTATTTT	TRBV15	TRBJ2-3	TRBD2	many
CASSQGLSNYGYIF	TGCGCCAGCAGTCAAGGCCTCTCCAACTATGGCTACATCTTC	TRBV5-1	TRBJ1-2	.	.
CASSFGGGIYEQYF	TGTGCCAGCAGTTTTGGGGGGGGAATCTACGAGCAGTACTTC	TRBV12-3/TRBV12-4	TRBJ2-7	TRBD2	many
CASSPGATSFEQFF	TGTGCCAGCAGCCCGGGCGCTACCTCATTTGAGCAGTTCTTC	TRBV7-2	TRBJ2-1	.	few
CSARVDGSYEQYF	TGCAGTGCTAGGGTAGACGGCTCCTACGAGCAGTACTTC	TRBV20-1	TRBJ2-7	.	few
CAITKAGVVNEQYF	TGTGCCATCACTAAAGCGGGAGTAGTGAACGAGCAGTACTTC	TRBV6-1	TRBJ2-7	TRBD2	few
CASSLPPGGGQGYSNQPQHF	TGTGCCAGCAGTTTGCCCCCTGGGGGGGGACAGGGTTATAGCAATCAGCCCCAGCATTTT	TRBV28	TRBJ1-5	TRBD1	.
CASSLAPSGTYNEQFF	TGCGCCAGCAGCTTGGCGCCTAGCGGGACTTACAATGAGCAGTTCTTC	TRBV5-1	TRBJ2-1	TRBD2	few
CASSQVHRGSYEQYF	TGCGCCAGCAGCCAAGTCCACAGGGGCTCCTACGAGCAGTACTTC	TRBV4-1	TRBJ2-7	TRBD1	many
CASSLGSHVVGTTPWFF	TGTGCCAGCAGCCTTGGGAGCCATGTGGTCGGGACCACGCCTTGGTTCTTC	TRBV14	TRBJ2-1	.	.
CASTGPGRFNSPLHF	TGTGCCAGCACCGGACCGGGACGGTTTAATTCACCCCTCCACTTT	TRBV7-2	TRBJ1-6	.	few
CSARTNNYEQYF	TGCAGTGCCCGGACTAATAACTACGAGCAGTACTTC	TRBV20-1	TRBJ2-7	.	few
CAITSRGPAYEQYF	TGTGCCATCACCTCGAGGGGGCCGGCGTACGAGCAGTACTTC	TRBV10-3	TRBJ2-7	TRBD1	few
CASSRTGFAGELFF	TGCGCCAGCAGCCGTACAGGGTTTGCCGGGGAGCTGTTTTTT	TRBV5-1	TRBJ2-2	.	.
CSVEEGGPDTQYF	TGCAGCGTTGAAGAGGGGGGGCCAGATACGCAGTATTTT	TRBV29-1	TRBJ2-3	.	.
CASSYFGPRGYGYTF	TGTGCCAGCAGTTACTTCGGCCCGAGGGGCTATGGCTACACCTTC	TRBV6-5	TRBJ1-2	.	few